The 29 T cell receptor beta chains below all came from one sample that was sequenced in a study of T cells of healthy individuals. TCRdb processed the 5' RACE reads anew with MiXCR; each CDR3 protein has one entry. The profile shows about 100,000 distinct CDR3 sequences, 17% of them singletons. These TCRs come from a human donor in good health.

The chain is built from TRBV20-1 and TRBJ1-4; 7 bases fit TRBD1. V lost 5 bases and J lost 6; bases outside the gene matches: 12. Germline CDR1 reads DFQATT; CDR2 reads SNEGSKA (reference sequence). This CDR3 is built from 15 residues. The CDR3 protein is CSALEPGQRHEKLFF. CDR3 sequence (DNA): TGCAGTGCTCTAGAACCGGGACAGAGACATGAAAAACTGTTTTTT.

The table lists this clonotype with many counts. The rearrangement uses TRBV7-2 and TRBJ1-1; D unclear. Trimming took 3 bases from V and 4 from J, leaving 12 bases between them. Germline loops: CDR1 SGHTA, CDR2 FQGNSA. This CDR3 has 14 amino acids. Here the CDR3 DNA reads TGTGCCAGCAGCTTTCAAACAGCGGCCACTGAAGCTTTCTTT. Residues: CASSFQTAATEAFF.

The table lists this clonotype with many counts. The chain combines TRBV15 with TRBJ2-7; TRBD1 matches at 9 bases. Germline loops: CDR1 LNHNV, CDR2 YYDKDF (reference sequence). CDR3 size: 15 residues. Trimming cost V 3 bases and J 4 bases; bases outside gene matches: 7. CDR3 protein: CATSRPGQGFYEQYF. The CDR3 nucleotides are TGTGCCACCAGCAGGCCGGGACAGGGTTTTTACGAGCAGTACTTC.

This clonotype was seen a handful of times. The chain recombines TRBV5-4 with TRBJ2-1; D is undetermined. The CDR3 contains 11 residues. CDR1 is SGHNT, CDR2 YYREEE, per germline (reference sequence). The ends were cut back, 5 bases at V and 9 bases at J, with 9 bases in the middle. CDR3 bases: TGTGCCAGCAGTTCGGGTGCTGAGCAGTTCTTC. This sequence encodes CASSSGAEQFF.

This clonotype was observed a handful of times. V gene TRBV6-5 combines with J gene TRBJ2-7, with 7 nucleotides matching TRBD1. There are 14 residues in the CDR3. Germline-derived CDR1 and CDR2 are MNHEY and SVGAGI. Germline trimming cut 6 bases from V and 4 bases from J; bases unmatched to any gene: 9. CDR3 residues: CASRRAQGLYEQYF. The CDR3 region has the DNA TGTGCCAGCAGAAGGGCACAGGGGCTTTACGAGCAGTACTTC.

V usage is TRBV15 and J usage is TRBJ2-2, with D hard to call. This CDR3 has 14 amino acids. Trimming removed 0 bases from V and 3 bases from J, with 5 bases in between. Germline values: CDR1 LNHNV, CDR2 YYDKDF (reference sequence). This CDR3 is CATSRDRHTGELFF. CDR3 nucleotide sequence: TGTGCCACCAGCAGAGATCGGCACACCGGGGAGCTGTTTTTT.

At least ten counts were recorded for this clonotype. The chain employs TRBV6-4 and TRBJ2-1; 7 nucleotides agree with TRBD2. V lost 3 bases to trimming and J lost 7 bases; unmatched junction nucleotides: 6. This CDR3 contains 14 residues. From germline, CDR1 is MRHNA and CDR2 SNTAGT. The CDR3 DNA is TGTGCCAGCAGTGAGGGGGGGGTGAGTAATGAGCAGTTCTTC. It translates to CASSEGGVSNEQFF.

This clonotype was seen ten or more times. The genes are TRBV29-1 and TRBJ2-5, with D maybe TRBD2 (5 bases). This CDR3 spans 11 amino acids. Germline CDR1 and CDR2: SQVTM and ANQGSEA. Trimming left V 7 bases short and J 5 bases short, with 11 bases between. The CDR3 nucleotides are TGCAGCGCCCGGACGGGGGAGACCCAGTACTTC. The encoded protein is CSARTGETQYF. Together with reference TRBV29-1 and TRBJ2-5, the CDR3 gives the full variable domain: SAVISQKPSRDICQRGTSLTIQCQVDSQVTMMFWYRQQPGQSLTLIATANQGSEATYESGFVIDKFPISRPNLTFSTLTVSNMSPEDSSIYLCSARTGETQYFGPGTRLLVL.

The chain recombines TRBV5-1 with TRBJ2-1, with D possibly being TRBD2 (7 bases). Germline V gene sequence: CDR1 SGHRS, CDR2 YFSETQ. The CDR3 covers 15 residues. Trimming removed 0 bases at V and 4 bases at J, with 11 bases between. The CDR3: CASSLGGGHYNEQFF. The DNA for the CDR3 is TGCGCCAGCAGCTTGGGGGGGGGACATTACAATGAGCAGTTCTTC.

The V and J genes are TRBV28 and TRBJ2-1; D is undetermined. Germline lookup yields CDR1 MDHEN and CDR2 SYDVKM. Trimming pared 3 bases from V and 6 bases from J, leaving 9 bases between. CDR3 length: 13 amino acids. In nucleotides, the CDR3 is TGTGCCAGCAGTTTGACTCCGACCAATGAGCAGTTCTTC. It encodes CASSLTPTNEQFF. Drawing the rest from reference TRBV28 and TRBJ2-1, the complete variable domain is DVKVTQSSRYLVKRTGEKVFLECVQDMDHENMFWYRQDPGLGLRLIYFSYDVKMKEKGDIPEGYSVSREKKERFSLILESASTNQTSMYLCASSLTPTNEQFFGPGTRLTVL.

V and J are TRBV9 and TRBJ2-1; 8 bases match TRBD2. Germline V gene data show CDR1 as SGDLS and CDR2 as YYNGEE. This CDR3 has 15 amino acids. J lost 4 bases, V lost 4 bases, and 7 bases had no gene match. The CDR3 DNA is TGTGCCAGCAGCCACAACGCGGGGGGTTACAATGAGCAGTTCTTC. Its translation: CASSHNAGGYNEQFF.

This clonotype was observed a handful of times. For the CDR3, the DNA is TGCAGTGCTAGAGATCGGGGGGGCTCCTACAATGAGCAGTTCTTC. Translation gives CSARDRGGSYNEQFF. This chain joins TRBV20-1 and TRBJ2-1; 8 bases line up with TRBD2. The CDR3 is 15 residues long. J lost 0 bases, V lost 0 bases, and 1 base had no gene match. Looked up from germline, CDR1 is DFQATT and CDR2 is SNEGSKA (reference sequence).

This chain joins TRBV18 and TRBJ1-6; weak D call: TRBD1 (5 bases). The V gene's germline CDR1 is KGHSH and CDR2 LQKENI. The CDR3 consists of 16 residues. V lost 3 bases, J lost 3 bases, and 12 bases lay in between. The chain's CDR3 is CASSPSGQNYNSPLHF. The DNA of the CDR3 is TGTGCCAGCTCACCCTCGGGGCAGAACTATAATTCACCCCTCCACTTT.

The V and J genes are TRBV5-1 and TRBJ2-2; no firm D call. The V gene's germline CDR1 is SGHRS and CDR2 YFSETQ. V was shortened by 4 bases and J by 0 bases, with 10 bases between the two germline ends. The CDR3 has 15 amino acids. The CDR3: CASSPDGSNTGELFF. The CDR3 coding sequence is TGCGCCAGCAGCCCGGACGGCTCGAACACCGGGGAGCTGTTTTTT.

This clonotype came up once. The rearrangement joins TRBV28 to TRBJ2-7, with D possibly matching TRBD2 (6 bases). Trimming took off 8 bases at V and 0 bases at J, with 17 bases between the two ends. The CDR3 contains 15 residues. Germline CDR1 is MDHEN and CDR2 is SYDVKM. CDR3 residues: CASSLRRDSSYEQYF. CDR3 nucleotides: TGTGCCAGCTCTCTCCGGCGGGACTCCTCCTACGAGCAGTACTTC. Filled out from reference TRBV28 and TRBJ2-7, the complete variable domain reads DVKVTQSSRYLVKRTGEKVFLECVQDMDHENMFWYRQDPGLGLRLIYFSYDVKMKEKGDIPEGYSVSREKKERFSLILESASTNQTSMYLCASSLRRDSSYEQYFGPGTRLTVT.

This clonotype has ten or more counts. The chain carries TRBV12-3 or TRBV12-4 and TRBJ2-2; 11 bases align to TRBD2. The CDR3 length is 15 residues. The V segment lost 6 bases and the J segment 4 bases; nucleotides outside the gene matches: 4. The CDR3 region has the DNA TGTGCCAGCAGACCTAGCGGGGGGCCCACCGGGGAGCTGTTTTTT. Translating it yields CASRPSGGPTGELFF.

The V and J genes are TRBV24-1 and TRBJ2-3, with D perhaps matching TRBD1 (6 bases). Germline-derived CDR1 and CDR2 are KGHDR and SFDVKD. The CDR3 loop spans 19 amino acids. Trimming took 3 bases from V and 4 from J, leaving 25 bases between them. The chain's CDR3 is CATSDPVPGHGETADTQYF. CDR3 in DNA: TGTGCCACCAGTGATCCAGTCCCGGGACATGGCGAAACGGCAGATACGCAGTATTTT.

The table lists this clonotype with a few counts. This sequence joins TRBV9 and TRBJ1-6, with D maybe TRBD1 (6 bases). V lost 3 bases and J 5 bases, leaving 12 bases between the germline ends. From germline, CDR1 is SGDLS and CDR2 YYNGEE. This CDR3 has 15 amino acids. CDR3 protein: CASSARDTNNSPLHF. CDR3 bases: TGTGCCAGCAGCGCCCGGGACACCAATAATTCACCCCTCCACTTT. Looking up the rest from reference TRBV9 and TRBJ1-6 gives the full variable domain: DSGVTQTPKHLITATGQRVTLRCSPRSGDLSVYWYQQSLDQGLQFLIQYYNGEERAKGNILERFSAQQFPDLHSELNLSSLELGDSALYFCASSARDTNNSPLHFGNGTRLTVT.

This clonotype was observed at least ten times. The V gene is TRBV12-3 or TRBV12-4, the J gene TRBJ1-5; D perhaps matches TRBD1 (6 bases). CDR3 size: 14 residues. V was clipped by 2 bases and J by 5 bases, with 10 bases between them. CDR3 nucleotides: TGTGCCAGCAGTTTAAGGGACACCGATCAGCCCCAGCATTTT. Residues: CASSLRDTDQPQHF.

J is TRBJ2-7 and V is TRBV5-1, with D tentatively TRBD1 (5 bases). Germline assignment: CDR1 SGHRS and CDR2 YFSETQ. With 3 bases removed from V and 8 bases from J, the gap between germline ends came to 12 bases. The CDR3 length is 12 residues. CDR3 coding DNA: TGCGCCAGCAGCTCGGCTGGACATCAGCAGTACTTC. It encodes CASSSAGHQQYF.

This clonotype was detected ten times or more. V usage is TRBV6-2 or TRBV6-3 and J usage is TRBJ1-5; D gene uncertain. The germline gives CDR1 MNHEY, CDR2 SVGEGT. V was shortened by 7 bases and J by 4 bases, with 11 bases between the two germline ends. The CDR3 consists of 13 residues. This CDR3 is CASNEAPNQPQHF. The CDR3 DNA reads TGTGCCAGCAATGAGGCCCCGAATCAGCCCCAGCATTTT.

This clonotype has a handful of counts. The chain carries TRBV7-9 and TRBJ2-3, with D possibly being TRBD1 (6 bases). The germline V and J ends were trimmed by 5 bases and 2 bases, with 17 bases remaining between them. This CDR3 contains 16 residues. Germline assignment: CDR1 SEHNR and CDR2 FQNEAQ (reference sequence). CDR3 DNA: TGTGCCAGCAGCCAGGCCCGGGACATTAACACAGATACGCAGTATTTT. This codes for CASSQARDINTDTQYF.

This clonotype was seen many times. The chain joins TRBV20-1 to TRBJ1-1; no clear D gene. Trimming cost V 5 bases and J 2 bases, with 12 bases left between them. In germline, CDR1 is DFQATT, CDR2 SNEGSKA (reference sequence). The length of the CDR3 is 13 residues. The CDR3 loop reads CSAPRSPNTEAFF. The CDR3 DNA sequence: TGCAGTGCTCCTCGGTCCCCCAACACTGAAGCTTTCTTT.

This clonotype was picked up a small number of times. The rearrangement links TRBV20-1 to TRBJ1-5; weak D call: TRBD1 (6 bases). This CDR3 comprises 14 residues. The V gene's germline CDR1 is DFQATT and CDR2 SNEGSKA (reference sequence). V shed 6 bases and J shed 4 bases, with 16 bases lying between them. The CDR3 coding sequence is TGCAGTGCCCCTTCGACAGGCCTGAATCAGCCCCAGCATTTT. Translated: CSAPSTGLNQPQHF.

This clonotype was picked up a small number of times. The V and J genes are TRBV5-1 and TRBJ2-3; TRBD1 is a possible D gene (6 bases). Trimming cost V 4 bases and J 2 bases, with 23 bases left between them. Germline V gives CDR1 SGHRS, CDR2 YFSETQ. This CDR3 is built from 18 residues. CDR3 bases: TGCGCCAGCAGCCCCCGGAGTCAGGGGCGCCGGGTCACAGATACGCAGTATTTT. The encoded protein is CASSPRSQGRRVTDTQYF. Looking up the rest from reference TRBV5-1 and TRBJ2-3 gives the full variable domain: KAGVTQTPRYLIKTRGQQVTLSCSPISGHRSVSWYQQTPGQGLQFLFEYFSETQRNKGNFPGRFSGRQFSNSRSEMNVSTLELGDSALYLCASSPRSQGRRVTDTQYFGPGTRLTVL.

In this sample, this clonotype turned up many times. CDR3 region: CASSLINYGYTF. CDR3 DNA sequence: TGTGCCAGCAGTTTAATCAACTATGGCTACACCTTC. The chain couples TRBV6-6 to TRBJ1-2; D not resolved. CDR1 is MNHNY and CDR2 is SVGAGI in the germline V gene (reference sequence). V was shortened by 4 bases and J by 2 bases, with 5 bases between the two germline ends. The CDR3 totals 12 residues.

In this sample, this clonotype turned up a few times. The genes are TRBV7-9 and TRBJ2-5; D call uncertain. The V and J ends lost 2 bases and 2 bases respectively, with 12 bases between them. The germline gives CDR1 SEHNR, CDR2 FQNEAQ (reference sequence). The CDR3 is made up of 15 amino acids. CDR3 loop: CASSLSIKAQETQYF. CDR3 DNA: TGTGCCAGCAGCTTAAGTATTAAGGCACAAGAGACCCAGTACTTC.

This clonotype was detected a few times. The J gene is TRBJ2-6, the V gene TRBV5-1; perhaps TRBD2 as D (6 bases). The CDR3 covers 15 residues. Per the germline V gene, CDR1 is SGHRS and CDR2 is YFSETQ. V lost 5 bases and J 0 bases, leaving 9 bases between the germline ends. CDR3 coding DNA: TGCGCCAGCAGGCTGGGACTCTCTGGGGCCAACGTCCTGACTTTC. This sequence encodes CASRLGLSGANVLTF.

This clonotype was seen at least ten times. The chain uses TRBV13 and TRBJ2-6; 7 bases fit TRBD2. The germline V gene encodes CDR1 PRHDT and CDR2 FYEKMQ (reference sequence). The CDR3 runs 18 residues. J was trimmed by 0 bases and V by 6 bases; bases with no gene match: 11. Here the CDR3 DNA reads TGTGCCAGCAGGGCACGGGACTATTCATTCTCTGGGGCCAACGTCCTGACTTTC. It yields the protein CASRARDYSFSGANVLTF.